One sample yielded the 10 T cell receptor beta chains listed below, sequenced in a study of blood T cell repertoires in COVID-19. Some clones are missing from TCRdb's copy, which holds only in-frame ones; the method was immunoSEQ multiplex PCR. The sample lists 450,000 to 600,000 clones, roughly 90% occurring once. Source material: PBMCs or T cells enriched from blood (not recorded which). These receptors came from a woman under 30 who had recovered from COVID-19.

The V call is TRBV6-5, the J call TRBJ1-6, with D uncertain. The germline CDR1 and CDR2 sequences are MNHEY and SVGAGI. The V gene lost 7 bases and the J gene lost 0 bases, with 7 bases spanning the gap. The CDR3 is made up of 14 amino acids. The CDR3 is CASKESSYNSPLHF. CDR3 nucleotide sequence: TGTGCCAGCAAAGAGAGCTCCTATAATTCACCCCTCCACTTT.

This chain connects TRBV27 to TRBJ1-2; no definite D call. Trimming took off 4 bases at V and 3 bases at J, with 18 bases between the two ends. CDR3 length: 16 residues. Germline CDR1 and CDR2: MNHEY and SMNVEV (reference sequence). The CDR3 DNA reads TGTGCCAGCAGTTCGATCCGGACCGAGGGTTACTATGGCTACACCTTC. This encodes CASSSIRTEGYYGYTF.

The chain is built from TRBV19 and TRBJ1-5; D not certain. The ends were cut back, 5 bases at V and 0 bases at J, with 11 bases in the middle. Germline V gives CDR1 LNHDA, CDR2 SQIVND (reference sequence). CDR3 length equals 15 residues. The CDR3 is CASSVPGLSNQPQHF. The CDR3 DNA sequence: TGTGCCAGTAGTGTACCAGGTCTTAGCAATCAGCCCCAGCATTTT.

This clone was counted once. The V call is TRBV6-6, the J call TRBJ1-4, with a weak D call TRBD1 (6 bases). The CDR3 loop spans 16 amino acids. CDR1 is MNHNY, CDR2 SVGAGI, per germline (reference sequence). Trimming removed 2 bases at V and 0 bases at J, with 10 bases between. CDR3 nucleotide sequence: TGTGCCAGCAGTTACGGAGGACAGCCAACTAATGAAAAACTGTTTTTT. As protein: CASSYGGQPTNEKLFF.

V usage is TRBV6-1 and J usage is TRBJ2-5; 10 nucleotides line up with TRBD2. The V gene end was trimmed by 2 bases and the J gene end by 3 bases; junction bases not matched to a gene: 9. Germline CDR1 MNHNS, CDR2 SASEGT. The CDR3 has 17 amino acids. Written as DNA, the CDR3 is TGTGCCAGCAGTGAACGGATAGCGGGGGGAAGGGAAGAGACCCAGTACTTC. The encoded protein is CASSERIAGGREETQYF.

The chain has TRBV9 and TRBJ1-2, with D possibly matching TRBD1 (5 bases). Trimming removed 6 bases from V and 3 bases from J, with 12 bases in between. The CDR3 loop spans 13 amino acids. The germline V gene has CDR1 SGDLS and CDR2 YYNGEE. The CDR3 region is CASNRGTDYGYTF. The CDR3 nucleotides read TGTGCCAGCAACCGGGGGACGGACTATGGCTACACCTTC.

This clone was seen just once. The V and J genes are TRBV30 and TRBJ2-3; TRBD2 aligns across 8 bases. Germline CDR1 is GTSNPN and CDR2 is SVGIG (reference sequence). After removal of 6 bases from V and 3 bases from J, the junction contained 8 bases not matched to a gene. This CDR3 is 14 amino acids long. The CDR3 loop reads CACLGRGGTDTQYF. In nucleotides, the CDR3 is TGTGCCTGCCTAGGACGGGGGGGGACAGATACGCAGTATTTT.

The V call is TRBV5-1, the J call TRBJ1-2; D might be TRBD1 (5 bases). This CDR3 is built from 15 residues. The V gene lost 0 bases and the J gene lost 5 bases, with 14 bases spanning the gap. Germline V CDR1 and CDR2: SGHRS, YFSETQ. This CDR3 is CASSLVGDAGYGYTF. The CDR3 bases are TGCGCCAGCAGCTTGGTCGGGGACGCGGGGTATGGCTACACCTTC.

This clone has just one count. This chain connects TRBV27 to TRBJ1-2; 9 positions match TRBD1. The length of the CDR3 is 15 residues. The V gene's germline CDR1 is MNHEY and CDR2 SMNVEV (reference sequence). The ends lost 7 bases at V and 7 bases at J; junction bases unmatched: 13. CDR3: CASTSYGTGGIGYTF. The DNA for the CDR3 is TGTGCCAGCACCTCCTACGGTACAGGGGGCATTGGCTACACCTTC.

The chain employs TRBV27 and TRBJ2-7, with D perhaps TRBD1 (6 bases). The CDR3 contains 14 residues. V lost 3 bases and J lost 6, with 15 bases in between. The germline V gene has CDR1 MNHEY and CDR2 SMNVEV (reference sequence). The CDR3 bases are TGTGCCAGCAGTTTTCGCAGGGGAGAGGGCGAGCAGTACTTC. This encodes CASSFRRGEGEQYF.